This TCR beta chain appears in the sequencing data of a study of T cell changes during pregnancy in multiple sclerosis. V dropped 3 bases and J dropped 5; count of bases not matched to a gene: 10. Germline V gives CDR1 SGHVS, CDR2 FQNEAQ. This CDR3 is 15 amino acids long. This clone was counted a single time. Libraries were prepared by immunoSEQ multiplex PCR; TCRdb keeps only in-frame clonotypes and omits some of them. The profile shows roughly 100,000 clones, 90% to 95% of them singletons. The TCR originated in a female donor in good health, enrolled as a control in a pregnancy study. This specimen was peripheral blood, taken after pregnancy. This chain connects TRBV7-8 to TRBJ2-7; 7 nucleotides match TRBD2. This chain's CDR3 is CASSLRGGGRNEQYF. DNA of the CDR3: TGTGCCAGCAGCTTGCGCGGGGGAGGGAGAAACGAGCAGTACTTC.